The 18 T cell receptor beta chains reported below all come from one sample, sequenced in a study of vaccination effects on CD4 cells after COVID-19. Clones were sequenced by immunoSEQ multiplex PCR, and TCRdb holds only the in-frame ones, with some missing. The sample lists more than 50,000 clones, around 80% occurring once. The culture ran for roughly ten days before CD4+ T cells were isolated. These TCRs are of unknown antigen specificity. Here the sequenced sample was CD4+ T cells from PBMCs cultured without peptide, taken before COVID-19 vaccination. The receptors were sampled from a human donor who received a COVID-19 vaccine.

The genes are TRBV10-1 and TRBJ2-3; D remains unclear. The CDR3 runs 13 residues. CDR1 and CDR2 from the germline V gene are WNHNN and SYGVQD (reference sequence). V lost 5 bases and J lost 5, with 11 bases in between. CDR3: CASSPEAGDTQYF. The CDR3 nucleotides read TGCGCCAGCAGTCCCGAGGCAGGAGATACGCAGTATTTT.

The J gene is TRBJ2-5, the V gene TRBV5-1, with TRBD1 matching over 9 bases. Per the germline V gene, CDR1 is SGHRS and CDR2 is YFSETQ. This CDR3 comprises 16 residues. V was clipped by 1 base and J by 1 base; unmatched bases: 5. CDR3 loop: CASSLSMGQGQETQYF. The CDR3 coding sequence is TGCGCCAGCAGCTTGTCCATGGGACAGGGCCAAGAGACCCAGTACTTC.

The chain is built from TRBV28 and TRBJ2-1, with 8 bases aligning to TRBD1. Germline CDR1 reads MDHEN; CDR2 reads SYDVKM. CDR3 size: 15 residues. Germline trimming cut 6 bases from V and 4 bases from J; bases unmatched to any gene: 8. The CDR3 is CASSPTGGRYNEQFF. In DNA form, the CDR3 reads TGTGCCAGCAGCCCAACAGGGGGTCGGTACAATGAGCAGTTCTTC.

The chain carries TRBV4-2 and TRBJ1-4, with a weak D call TRBD1 (5 bases). This CDR3 has 15 residues. V was shortened by 1 base and J by 8 bases, with 14 bases between the two germline ends. Per the germline V gene, CDR1 is LGHNA and CDR2 is YNFKEQ. CDR3: CASSQAGGEGEKLFF. The CDR3 DNA is TGTGCCAGCAGCCAAGCGGGCGGGGAGGGGGAAAAACTGTTTTTT.

This clone appeared a few times. This chain joins TRBV7-2 and TRBJ2-3, with D hard to call. Germline values: CDR1 SGHTA, CDR2 FQGNSA. The CDR3 consists of 13 residues. The V end was cut by 1 base, the J end by 4 bases, with 6 bases between. CDR3 loop: CASSLGLSDTQYF. In DNA, the CDR3 is TGTGCCAGCAGCTTAGGCCTGTCAGATACGCAGTATTTT. The full variable domain, in which reference TRBV7-2 and TRBJ2-3 provide the parts outside the CDR3, is GAGVSQSPSNKVTEKGKDVELRCDPISGHTALYWYRQSLGQGLEFLIYFQGNSAPDKSGLPSDRFSAERTGGSVSTLTIQRTQQEDSAVYLCASSLGLSDTQYFGPGTRLTVL.

The chain uses TRBV5-1 and TRBJ2-3; 9 nucleotides line up with TRBD2. The J segment lost 7 bases and the V segment lost 1 base, leaving 7 bases of the junction unmatched. The V gene's germline CDR1 is SGHRS and CDR2 YFSETQ. The CDR3 loop spans 15 amino acids. The CDR3 region has the DNA TGCGCCAGCAGCTTGAATAGCGGGGGACAGAATACGCAGTATTTT. The encoded protein is CASSLNSGGQNTQYF.

The V and J genes are TRBV6-5 and TRBJ2-1; the D gene is possibly TRBD2 (6 bases). The CDR3 totals 13 residues. Germline lookup yields CDR1 MNHEY and CDR2 SVGAGI. The V and J ends lost 8 bases and 1 base respectively, with 9 bases between them. The CDR3 reads CASRGASYNEQFF. The DNA for the CDR3 is TGTGCCAGCCGCGGGGCATCCTACAATGAGCAGTTCTTC.

This sequence joins TRBV24-1 and TRBJ2-7; TRBD1 matches at 7 bases. Looked up from germline, CDR1 is KGHDR and CDR2 is SFDVKD. The CDR3 extends over 15 amino acids. V dropped 4 bases and J dropped 5; count of bases not matched to a gene: 10. The CDR3 nucleotides are TGTGCCACCAGTGACTGTGACAGGGAACGGGACGAGCAGTACGTC. Translating gives CATSDCDRERDEQYV.

The chain is built from TRBV6-5 and TRBJ2-1, with 10 bases that match TRBD1. V trimming: 8 bases; J trimming: 3 bases; junction bases outside the gene matches: 4. From germline, CDR1 is MNHEY and CDR2 SVGAGI. The CDR3 length is 14 residues. The DNA for the CDR3 is TGTGCCAGCGGTAGGACAGGGGGCTACAATGAGCAGTTCTTC. Amino acid sequence: CASGRTGGYNEQFF.

The genes are TRBV12-3 or TRBV12-4 and TRBJ2-5; no reliable D call. The V end lost 3 bases, the J end lost 7 bases, and 9 bases lay between the germline ends. The length of the CDR3 is 12 residues. CDR3: CASSFVGGTQYF. DNA for the CDR3: TGTGCCAGCAGTTTTGTGGGCGGGACCCAGTACTTC.

This rearrangement joins TRBV28 to TRBJ2-3; D is undetermined. The CDR3 runs to 12 residues. V was clipped by 2 bases and J by 7 bases, with 7 bases between them. The germline CDR1 and CDR2 sequences are MDHEN and SYDVKM. The CDR3 is CASSLVRNTQYF. CDR3 sequence (DNA): TGTGCCAGCAGTTTAGTCAGGAATACGCAGTATTTT. Full variable domain (missing parts from reference TRBV28 and TRBJ2-3): DVKVTQSSRYLVKRTGEKVFLECVQDMDHENMFWYRQDPGLGLRLIYFSYDVKMKEKGDIPEGYSVSREKKERFSLILESASTNQTSMYLCASSLVRNTQYFGPGTRLTVL.

This rearrangement joins TRBV6-5 to TRBJ1-6; D is unclear. Germline V lookup: CDR1 MNHEY, CDR2 SVGAGI. The CDR3 extends over 14 amino acids. V lost 3 bases to trimming and J lost 3 bases, with 6 bases between them. Written as DNA, the CDR3 is TGTGCCAGCAGTTATAACAGCTATAATTCACCCCTCCACTTT. Its protein is CASSYNSYNSPLHF.

The V call is TRBV6-5, the J call TRBJ2-5; 10 bases align to TRBD1. Trimming removed 6 bases from V and 5 bases from J; junction bases left unmatched: 6. The V gene's germline CDR1 is MNHEY and CDR2 SVGAGI. The CDR3 runs 14 residues. CDR3 DNA: TGTGCCAGCAGCCTGACAGGGGGCCGGGAGACCCAGTACTTC. It is translated as CASSLTGGRETQYF.

This clone was detected once. The rearrangement uses TRBV19 and TRBJ2-2; D not resolved. The CDR3 consists of 14 residues. The germline V and J ends were trimmed by 7 bases and 5 bases, with 14 bases remaining between them. The V gene's germline CDR1 is LNHDA and CDR2 SQIVND (reference sequence). The CDR3: CASMIKGGTGELFF. The CDR3 DNA reads as TGTGCCAGTATGATCAAGGGCGGAACCGGGGAGCTGTTTTTT.

The J gene is TRBJ2-1, the V gene TRBV18; 8 bases match TRBD1. The CDR3 has 14 residues. V was pared by 2 bases and J by 3 bases, with 0 bases of the junction left unmatched. Germline lookup yields CDR1 KGHSH and CDR2 LQKENI. CDR3 sequence: CASSPTGGYNEQFF. The DNA of the CDR3 is TGTGCCAGCTCACCAACAGGGGGCTACAATGAGCAGTTCTTC. The variable domain in full, with the rest retrieved from reference TRBV18 and TRBJ2-1, is NAGVMQNPRHLVRRRGQEARLRCSPMKGHSHVYWYRQLPEEGLKFMVYLQKENIIDESGMPKERFSAEFPKEGPSILRIQQVVRGDSAAYFCASSPTGGYNEQFFGPGTRLTVL.

The chain combines TRBV6-4 with TRBJ2-7; D is possibly TRBD2 (6 bases). Deletions cut 4 bases from V and 6 bases from J, with 28 bases between. Germline V gives CDR1 MRHNA, CDR2 SNTAGT. The CDR3 totals 18 residues. The CDR3 DNA sequence: TGTGCCAGCAGTGGTTGGGAGGCCGCTCGACGCGGTAGTTGCGAGCAGTACGTC. Translating it yields CASSGWEAARRGSCEQYV.

The V call is TRBV12-3 or TRBV12-4, the J call TRBJ2-2; possible D gene TRBD2, 5 bases. Trimming pared 5 bases from V and 7 bases from J, leaving 11 bases between. CDR3 length: 13 amino acids. DNA of the CDR3: TGTGCCAGCAGTAGAACCGAGGGCGGGGAGCTGTTTTTT. This encodes CASSRTEGGELFF.

J is TRBJ2-5 and V is TRBV24-1; no clear D gene. V shed 6 bases and J shed 1 base, with 8 bases lying between them. The length of the CDR3 is 13 residues. Germline values: CDR1 KGHDR, CDR2 SFDVKD. The chain's CDR3 is CATSSGPQETQYF. The CDR3 DNA reads TGTGCCACCAGTTCCGGGCCCCAAGAGACCCAGTACTTC.